A selection of T cell receptor beta chains follows, all from one sample in a study of T cell responses to AZD1222 COVID-19 vaccine. Produced via immunoSEQ multiplex PCR; TCRdb's table is partial and in-frame only. The sample holds around 150,000 clones, over 65% seen once. The sample was peripheral blood, taken on day 0 of AZD1222 vaccination. The source of these receptors is an adult in good health. Each CDR3 is given with its conserved first and last residue. Each record gives: clone size, J gene, D gene, V gene, CDR3 protein, CDR3 DNA. A D gene is named only where the DNA matches it firmly. Clone size, where shown, is once, few, many, or a class for clones that have expanded.

abundance: .
j_gene: TRBJ2-5
d_gene: .
v_gene: TRBV5-4
CDR3aa: CASSLSPGGVETQYF
CDR3nt: TGTGCCAGCAGCCTAAGCCCTGGGGGAGTCGAGACCCAGTACTTC

abundance: .
j_gene: TRBJ1-2
d_gene: .
v_gene: TRBV7-9
CDR3aa: CASSLLRNLVADGYTF
CDR3nt: TGTGCCAGCAGCTTATTACGTAATTTAGTGGCCGATGGCTACACCTTC

abundance: .
j_gene: TRBJ1-4
d_gene: .
v_gene: TRBV28
CDR3aa: CASSFREANEKLFF
CDR3nt: TGTGCCAGCAGTTTCAGGGAGGCTAATGAAAAACTGTTTTTT

abundance: .
j_gene: TRBJ1-2
d_gene: TRBD1
v_gene: TRBV5-1
CDR3aa: CASSRLLGTDGYTF
CDR3nt: TGCGCCAGCAGCCGTTTACTAGGGACAGATGGCTACACCTTC

abundance: .
j_gene: TRBJ1-2
d_gene: TRBD1
v_gene: TRBV6-5
CDR3aa: CASTHGQAGNYGYTF
CDR3nt: TGTGCCAGCACCCATGGACAGGCGGGGAACTATGGCTACACCTTC

abundance: .
j_gene: TRBJ1-4
d_gene: .
v_gene: TRBV2
CDR3aa: CASRELEKLFF
CDR3nt: TGTGCCAGCAGGGAACTGGAGAAACTGTTTTTT

abundance: once
j_gene: TRBJ1-4
d_gene: TRBD1
v_gene: TRBV30
CDR3aa: CAWDRGQSTNEKLFF
CDR3nt: TGTGCCTGGGACAGGGGCCAGTCAACTAATGAAAAACTGTTTTTT

abundance: .
j_gene: TRBJ1-3
d_gene: .
v_gene: TRBV28
CDR3aa: CASSLSKPSGNTIYF
CDR3nt: TGTGCCAGCAGTTTATCGAAGCCCTCTGGAAACACCATATATTTT

abundance: .
j_gene: TRBJ2-5
d_gene: TRBD2
v_gene: TRBV4-2
CDR3aa: CASSQESNSGDQETQYF
CDR3nt: TGTGCCAGCAGCCAAGAGAGTAATAGCGGGGATCAAGAGACCCAGTACTTC

abundance: .
j_gene: TRBJ2-3
d_gene: .
v_gene: TRBV3-1/TRBV3-2
CDR3aa: CASSQGGPQYF
CDR3nt: TGTGCCAGCAGCCAAGGAGGGCCGCAGTATTTT

abundance: .
j_gene: TRBJ2-2
d_gene: .
v_gene: TRBV24-1
CDR3aa: CATSGKAKTGELFF
CDR3nt: TGTGCCACCAGTGGCAAGGCCAAGACCGGGGAGCTGTTTTTT

abundance: .
j_gene: TRBJ2-7
d_gene: TRBD2
v_gene: TRBV12-3/TRBV12-4
CDR3aa: CASTPGRLHEQYF
CDR3nt: TGTGCCAGCACCCCCGGGAGGCTCCACGAGCAGTACTTC

abundance: .
j_gene: TRBJ1-3
d_gene: .
v_gene: TRBV7-9
CDR3aa: CASSFAGVENTIYF
CDR3nt: TGTGCCAGCAGCTTTGCAGGGGTGGAAAACACCATATATTTT

abundance: few
j_gene: TRBJ1-1
d_gene: .
v_gene: TRBV28
CDR3aa: CASSFRGTEAFF
CDR3nt: TGTGCCAGCAGTTTCAGGGGCACTGAAGCTTTCTTT

abundance: few
j_gene: TRBJ1-2
d_gene: .
v_gene: TRBV7-9
CDR3aa: CASSLDIYGYTF
CDR3nt: TGTGCCAGCAGCCTGGACATCTATGGCTACACCTTC

abundance: .
j_gene: TRBJ1-2
d_gene: TRBD1
v_gene: TRBV24-1
CDR3aa: CATSDAAGTGDNYGYTF
CDR3nt: TGTGCCACCAGTGATGCGGCCGGGACAGGGGATAACTATGGCTACACCTTC

abundance: .
j_gene: TRBJ1-4
d_gene: .
v_gene: TRBV25-1
CDR3aa: CASSLGGSNEKLFF
CDR3nt: TGTGCCAGCAGTCTGGGGGGCAGTAATGAAAAACTGTTTTTT

abundance: .
j_gene: TRBJ1-2
d_gene: TRBD1
v_gene: TRBV6-5
CDR3aa: CASSPTTGALYGYTF
CDR3nt: TGTGCCAGCAGTCCGACGACAGGGGCTCTGTATGGCTACACCTTC